The 23 T cell receptor beta chains presented below share a single source sample, sequenced in a study of blood T cell repertoires in COVID-19 (dated by TCRdb to about 2020). The library was made by the immunoSEQ multiplex PCR assay. The clones in this table, taken by TCRdb from immuneACCESS, are in-frame only. Not every clone is retained; where verified, under half of the shortfall comes from an unresolved V gene, and the cause of the rest is unknown. A total of 150,000 to 200,000 clones appear in this sample, about 91% of them only once. 1.6% of the sample comes from the top ten. The sample comprised peripheral blood. The receptors originated from a woman aged 50 to 65 with acute or convalescent COVID-19.

V and J are TRBV6-2 or TRBV6-3 and TRBJ1-2, with unresolved D. There are 12 residues in the CDR3. The germline CDR1 and CDR2 sequences are MNHEY and SVGEGT. Trimming pared 4 bases from V and 6 bases from J, leaving 9 bases between. CDR3 coding DNA: TGTGCCAGCAGTTCCTGGGGAGATGGCTACACCTTC. It encodes CASSSWGDGYTF.

The chain has TRBV4-3 and TRBJ2-7; 10 bases agree with TRBD1. There are 18 residues in the CDR3. Germline trimming cut 3 bases from V and 1 base from J; bases unmatched to any gene: 12. Germline V lookup: CDR1 LGHNA, CDR2 YSLEER. This CDR3 reads CASSHSGTGAYGSYEQYF. CDR3 DNA sequence: TGCGCCAGCAGCCATTCCGGGACAGGGGCCTATGGATCCTACGAGCAGTACTTC.

The V call is TRBV5-1, the J call TRBJ1-1, with 8 bases matching TRBD1. With V trimmed by 3 bases and J by 0 bases, 7 bases remained unmatched. The CDR3 extends over 16 amino acids. Per germline, CDR1 SGHRS and CDR2 YFSETQ. This CDR3 is CASSSMDRAMNTEAFF. CDR3 in DNA: TGCGCCAGCAGCTCGATGGACAGGGCGATGAACACTGAAGCTTTCTTT.

This clone was found once. The chain links TRBV27 to TRBJ2-2, with TRBD1 as a possible D gene (5 bases). V was clipped by 3 bases and J by 0 bases, with 11 bases between them. The germline CDR1 and CDR2 sequences are MNHEY and SMNVEV (reference sequence). The CDR3 is 16 amino acids. CDR3 amino acids: CASSLLRTPNTGELFF. The CDR3 nucleotides are TGTGCCAGCAGTTTGTTAAGGACACCGAACACCGGGGAGCTGTTTTTT.

This sequence joins TRBV12-3 or TRBV12-4 and TRBJ1-1; maybe TRBD1 (5 bases). Trimming stripped 6 bases from V and 1 base from J, with 9 bases between. The CDR3 consists of 13 residues. CDR3 DNA: TGTGCCAGCAGACGGGACTCGAACACTGAAGCTTTCTTT. This codes for CASRRDSNTEAFF.

With regard to this clone: This specimen includes other DNA sequences encoding the same CDR3. CDR3 nucleotides: TGCGCCAGCAGCGGACAAGGAATGAACACTGAAGCTTTCTTT. This encodes CASSGQGMNTEAFF. The rearrangement uses TRBV5-1 and TRBJ1-1, with D tentatively TRBD1 (5 bases). Germline assignment: CDR1 SGHRS and CDR2 YFSETQ. CDR3 size: 14 residues. The V end lost 4 bases, the J end lost 0 bases, and 10 bases lay between the germline ends.

This chain uses TRBV3-1 (or the pseudogene TRBV3-2) with TRBJ1-4; 8 bases agree with TRBD1. The CDR3 length is 15 residues. Per germline, CDR1 LGHDT and CDR2 YNNKEL (reference sequence). Trimming removed 1 base from V and 6 bases from J; junction bases left unmatched: 4. Here the CDR3 DNA reads TGTGCCAGCAGCCAAGGGACAGGGAGTTATGAAAAACTGTTTTTT. Its translation: CASSQGTGSYEKLFF.

The chain links TRBV10-3 to TRBJ2-3; 8 nucleotides line up with TRBD2. V was clipped by 7 bases and J by 4 bases; unmatched bases: 7. The germline V gene encodes CDR1 ENHRY and CDR2 SYGVKD. The CDR3 is made up of 14 amino acids. The CDR3 DNA is TGTGCCATCAAACCCGGGGGGGCTGCAGATACGCAGTATTTT. Translation: CAIKPGGAADTQYF.

This clone was found a few times. The chain has TRBV19 and TRBJ1-5; a possible D gene is TRBD1 (6 bases). With 6 bases removed from V and 9 bases from J, the gap between germline ends came to 18 bases. This CDR3 comprises 14 residues. Germline loops: CDR1 LNHDA, CDR2 SQIVND (reference sequence). The CDR3 protein is CASSKGAGVTPQHF. CDR3 coding DNA: TGTGCCAGTAGCAAAGGAGCAGGGGTAACGCCCCAGCATTTT.

V gene TRBV5-1 combines with J gene TRBJ2-7, with D perhaps TRBD2 (6 bases). The CDR3 spans 13 residues. V lost 7 bases and J lost 2, with 13 bases in between. Germline CDR1 is SGHRS and CDR2 is YFSETQ. The CDR3 here is CASRPSVAYEQYF. The DNA of the CDR3 is TGCGCCAGCCGACCTAGCGTCGCCTACGAGCAGTACTTC.

This chain connects TRBV7-8 to TRBJ1-5; the D gene is possibly TRBD1 (5 bases). The CDR3 loop spans 16 amino acids. V dropped 5 bases and J dropped 3 bases, with 17 bases sitting between them. Germline V CDR1 and CDR2: SGHVS, FQNEAQ. The CDR3, as DNA: TGTGCCAGCAGCCCGCAAAACCGACAGATCAATCAGCCCCAGCATTTT. Translating it yields CASSPQNRQINQPQHF.

This sequence joins TRBV6-1 and TRBJ1-3, with D tentatively TRBD1 (6 bases). The CDR3 is 18 amino acids. CDR1 MNHNS and CDR2 SASEGT come from the germline V gene. V lost 3 bases and J lost 0, with 18 bases in between. The CDR3 coding sequence is TGTGCCAGCAGTGACCCGCCGGGACACCCAAACTCTGGAAACACCATATATTTT. This gives the protein CASSDPPGHPNSGNTIYF.

The chain recombines TRBV9 with TRBJ2-1; possibly TRBD1 for D (6 bases). The germline CDR1 and CDR2 sequences are SGDLS and YYNGEE. CDR3 length: 12 amino acids. V shed 1 base and J shed 9 bases, with 8 bases lying between them. The CDR3 DNA follows: TGTGCCAGCAGCGTAACACAGGGTGAGCAGTTCTTC. Translating it yields CASSVTQGEQFF.

The rearrangement joins TRBV2 to TRBJ1-1, with D possibly being TRBD1 (5 bases). Germline V gives CDR1 SNHLY, CDR2 FYNNEI. V gave up 6 bases and J gave up 4 bases, with 15 bases separating them. The length of the CDR3 is 14 residues. The CDR3 sequence: CASSTGLQGTEAFF. CDR3 DNA sequence: TGTGCCAGCAGCACGGGCCTCCAGGGCACTGAAGCTTTCTTT.

The chain is built from TRBV5-1 and TRBJ2-2, with 10 bases that match TRBD1. This CDR3 region has 14 residues. Trimming removed 4 bases from V and 6 bases from J; junction bases left unmatched: 3. Germline V gives CDR1 SGHRS, CDR2 YFSETQ. CDR3 DNA sequence: TGCGCCAGCAGCGTGGGACAGGGGTCCGGGGAGCTGTTTTTT. Protein product: CASSVGQGSGELFF.

The J gene is TRBJ1-2, the V gene TRBV2; tentatively, D is TRBD1 (5 bases). V was clipped by 8 bases and J by 4 bases, with 11 bases between them. Germline lookup yields CDR1 SNHLY and CDR2 FYNNEI. CDR3 length: 12 residues. The CDR3 loop is CASVGEGYGYTF. CDR3 coding DNA: TGTGCCAGCGTGGGGGAGGGCTATGGCTACACCTTC.

This chain connects TRBV11-2 to TRBJ2-7; 11 nucleotides match TRBD1. The CDR3 sequence is 15 residues long. Germline CDR1 SGHAT, CDR2 FQNNGV. V shed 3 bases, J shed 5 bases, and the junction held 6 bases outside the gene matches. The CDR3 nucleotides are TGTGCCAGCAGCTTTTATAGGACAGGGGGCGACGAGCAGTACTTC. It encodes CASSFYRTGGDEQYF.

This clone was counted once. This chain uses TRBV6-5 with TRBJ1-6, with 9 bases fitting TRBD1. The V gene end was trimmed by 6 bases and the J gene end by 8 bases; junction bases not matched to a gene: 5. CDR3 length equals 14 residues. Germline CDR1 MNHEY, CDR2 SVGAGI. The CDR3 coding sequence is TGTGCCAGCAGAAGACAGGGGGAGCATTCACCCCTCCACTTT. It specifies CASRRQGEHSPLHF.

The chain carries TRBV11-2 and TRBJ2-6; D not resolved. The germline CDR1 and CDR2 sequences are SGHAT and FQNNGV. CDR3 length: 15 amino acids. V dropped 6 bases and J dropped 0 bases, with 9 bases sitting between them. In nucleotides, the CDR3 is TGTGCCAGCAGTTCCCCCTCCTCTGGGGCCAACGTCCTGACTTTC. Translation: CASSSPSSGANVLTF.

The J gene is TRBJ1-2, the V gene TRBV9; maybe TRBD1 (6 bases). The CDR3 is 13 amino acids. V gave up 4 bases and J gave up 3 bases, with 10 bases separating them. Germline values: CDR1 SGDLS, CDR2 YYNGEE. The CDR3 DNA is TGTGCCAGCAGCCCCGGACAGCACTATGGCTACACCTTC. It yields the protein CASSPGQHYGYTF.

The genes are TRBV3-1 (or the pseudogene TRBV3-2) and TRBJ2-5, with a weak D call TRBD1 (8 bases). Germline loops: CDR1 LGHDT, CDR2 YNNKEL (reference sequence). This CDR3 region has 18 residues. Between the trimmed V and J ends, which lost 4 bases and 5 bases, there was a span of 26 bases. DNA of the CDR3: TGTGCCAGCAGCCCGGAAGACAGGGGCGGGAGCTTCAGGGAGACCCAGTACTTC. Amino acid sequence: CASSPEDRGGSFRETQYF.

The genes are TRBV4-1 and TRBJ1-4; 10 bases map to TRBD1. CDR1 MGHRA and CDR2 YSYEKL come from the germline V gene. The CDR3 consists of 15 residues. V trimming: 3 bases; J trimming: 7 bases; junction bases outside the gene matches: 5. CDR3 in amino acids: CASSHGRDRGEKLFF. DNA of the CDR3: TGCGCCAGCAGCCATGGTCGGGACAGGGGTGAAAAACTGTTTTTT.

The V call is TRBV10-3, the J call TRBJ1-6; D may be TRBD1 (5 bases). The germline gives CDR1 ENHRY, CDR2 SYGVKD. V was cut by 11 bases and J by 5 bases, with 19 bases left in between. The CDR3 sequence is 15 residues long. This CDR3 reads CAVSAGLLDNSPLHF. The CDR3 DNA is TGTGCCGTCTCGGCAGGGTTACTGGATAATTCACCCCTCCACTTT.